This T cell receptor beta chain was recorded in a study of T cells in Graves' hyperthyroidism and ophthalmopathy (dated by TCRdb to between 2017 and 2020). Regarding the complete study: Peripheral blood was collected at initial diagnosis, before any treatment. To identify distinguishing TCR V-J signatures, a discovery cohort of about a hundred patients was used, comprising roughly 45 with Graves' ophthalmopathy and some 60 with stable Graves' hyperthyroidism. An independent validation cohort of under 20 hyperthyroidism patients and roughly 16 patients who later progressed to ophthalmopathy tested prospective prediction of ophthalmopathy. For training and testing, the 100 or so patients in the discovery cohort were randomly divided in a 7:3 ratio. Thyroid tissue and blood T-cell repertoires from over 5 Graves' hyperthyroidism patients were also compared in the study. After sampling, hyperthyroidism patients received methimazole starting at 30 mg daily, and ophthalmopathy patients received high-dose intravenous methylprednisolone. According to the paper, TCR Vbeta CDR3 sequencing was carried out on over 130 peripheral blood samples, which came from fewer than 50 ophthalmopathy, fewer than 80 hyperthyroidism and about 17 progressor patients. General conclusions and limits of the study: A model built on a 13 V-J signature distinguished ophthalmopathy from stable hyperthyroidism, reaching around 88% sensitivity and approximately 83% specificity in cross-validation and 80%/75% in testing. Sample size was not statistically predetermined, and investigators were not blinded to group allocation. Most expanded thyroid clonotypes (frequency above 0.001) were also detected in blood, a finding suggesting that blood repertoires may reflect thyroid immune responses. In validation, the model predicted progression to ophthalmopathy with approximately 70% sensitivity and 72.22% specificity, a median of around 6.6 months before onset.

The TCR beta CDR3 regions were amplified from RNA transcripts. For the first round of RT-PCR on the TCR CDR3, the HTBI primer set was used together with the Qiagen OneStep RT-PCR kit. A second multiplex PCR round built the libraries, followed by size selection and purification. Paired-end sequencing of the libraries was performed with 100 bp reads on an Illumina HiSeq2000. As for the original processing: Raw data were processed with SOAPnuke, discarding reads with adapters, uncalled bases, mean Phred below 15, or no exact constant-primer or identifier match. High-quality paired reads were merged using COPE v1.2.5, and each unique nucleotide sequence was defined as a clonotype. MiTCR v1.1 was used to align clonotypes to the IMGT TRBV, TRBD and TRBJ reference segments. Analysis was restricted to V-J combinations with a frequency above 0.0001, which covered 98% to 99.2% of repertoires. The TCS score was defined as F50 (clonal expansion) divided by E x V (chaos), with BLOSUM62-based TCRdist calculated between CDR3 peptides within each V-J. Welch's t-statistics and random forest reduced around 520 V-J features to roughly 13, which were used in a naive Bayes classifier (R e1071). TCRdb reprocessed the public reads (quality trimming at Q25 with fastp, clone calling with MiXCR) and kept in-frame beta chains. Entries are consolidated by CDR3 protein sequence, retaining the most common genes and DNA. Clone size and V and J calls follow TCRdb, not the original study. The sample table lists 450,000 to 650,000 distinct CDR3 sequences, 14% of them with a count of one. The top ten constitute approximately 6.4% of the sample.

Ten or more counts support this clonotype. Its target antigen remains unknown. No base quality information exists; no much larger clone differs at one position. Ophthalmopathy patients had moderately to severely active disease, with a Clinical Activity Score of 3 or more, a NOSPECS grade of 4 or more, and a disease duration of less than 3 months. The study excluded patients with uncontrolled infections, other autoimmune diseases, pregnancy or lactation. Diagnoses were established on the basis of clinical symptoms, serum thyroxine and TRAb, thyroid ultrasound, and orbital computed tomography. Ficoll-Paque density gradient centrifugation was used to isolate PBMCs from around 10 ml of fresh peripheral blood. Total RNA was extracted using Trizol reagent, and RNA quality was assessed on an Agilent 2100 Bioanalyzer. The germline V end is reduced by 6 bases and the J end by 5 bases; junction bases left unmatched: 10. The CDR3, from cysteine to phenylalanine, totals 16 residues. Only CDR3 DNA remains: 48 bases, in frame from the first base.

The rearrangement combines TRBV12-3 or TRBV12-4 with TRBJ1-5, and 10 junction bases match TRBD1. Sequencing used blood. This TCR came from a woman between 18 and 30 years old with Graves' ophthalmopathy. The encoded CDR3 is CASSYSRDRGYQPQHF. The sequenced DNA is TGTGCCAGCAGCTATTCCCGGGACAGGGGATATCAGCCCCAGCATTTT.